This T cell receptor (beta chain) is from a study of cytomegalovirus exposure and HLA in healthy donors (dated by TCRdb to about 2017). Concerning the study at large: The roughly 670 repertoires of the first cohort and the 95 to 150 validation repertoires were produced on the same platform, according to a later analysis. High-throughput TCR immunosequencing, statistical association of individual TCRs with disease status, and machine learning were combined to predict cytomegalovirus infection status. The study aimed to test whether cataloging public T cell receptors could reveal signatures of past pathogen exposure. Besides the first cohort of roughly 640 subjects, a separate validation cohort made up of roughly 120 different subjects was used.

Libraries came from the immunoSEQ multiplex PCR assay. On the study's bioinformatics: A statistical classification framework was built for diagnosing cytomegalovirus status from the catalog of TCR beta chain sequences. Drawn from immuneACCESS, this table holds only the in-frame rearrangements with V and J called that TCRdb kept. Clones are partly lost; checked studies trace under half to an unresolved V gene and leave the rest unexplained. The V and J calls and the clone size are those of that table, but D and trimming were determined from the DNA. The sample yields fewer than 200,000 clones; 91% were counted once. Together, the top ten hold 3% to 3.5% of the sample. Findings and caveats that apply to the study as a whole: A later analysis lacked HLA typing for the validation cohort, so it scored co-occurrence in that cohort across all 110 or so repertoires. Subsequent analysis determined that TCRs grouped into clusters in the first cohort also showed a tendency toward co-occurrence across the roughly 110 validation repertoires, and roughly 95% of cluster scores exceeded 0. According to the authors, the approach could potentially be generalized to other disease states and immunological phenotypes. A total of 150 to 200 TCR beta chains were listed by the study as associated with cytomegalovirus. A few of the identified cytomegalovirus-associated TCR beta chains were confirmed in vitro to be specific for cytomegalovirus antigens. The classifier was reported to diagnose cytomegalovirus status with high specificity and sensitivity in both the original and validation cohorts. While some public TCRs were present in many individuals, most TCR sequences turned up only very rarely across donors.

Donors formed part of the validation cohort, which comprised 120 subjects and was distinct from the first cohort of 690 or so subjects. Worth noting for this clone: Which antigen it targets is not known. No base-level quality is on record; no much larger clone is a single base apart.

The CDR3 has 12 amino acids, counting the end cysteine and phenylalanine. The DNA shown is the 36-base CDR3, in frame from base 1. Trimming removed 6 bases from V and 3 bases from J, leaving 12 bases between the germline ends. As encoded in the germline V gene, CDR1 is SQVTM while CDR2 is ANQGSEA. The chain employs TRBV29-1 and TRBJ2-7, with TRBD1 tentatively as D gene (6 bases match). Sequenced: PBMCs. The receptor's source is a woman aged 18 to 35 in good health and CMV-seropositive. In nucleotides, the sequence is TGCAGCGTCCTCGGGACATTCTACGAGCAGTACTTC. Its amino acids are CSVLGTFYEQYF.